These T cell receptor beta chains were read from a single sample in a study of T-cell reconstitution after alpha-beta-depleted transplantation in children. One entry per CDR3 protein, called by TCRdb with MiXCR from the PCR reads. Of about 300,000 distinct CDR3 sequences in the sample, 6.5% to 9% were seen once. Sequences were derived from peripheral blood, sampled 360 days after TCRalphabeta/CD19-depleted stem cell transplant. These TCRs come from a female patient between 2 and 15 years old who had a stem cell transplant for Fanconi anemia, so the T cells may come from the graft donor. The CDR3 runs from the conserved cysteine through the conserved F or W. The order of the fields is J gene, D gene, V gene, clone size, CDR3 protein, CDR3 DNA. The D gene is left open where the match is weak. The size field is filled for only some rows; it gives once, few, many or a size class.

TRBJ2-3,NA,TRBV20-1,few,CSSSKVPPQYF,TGCAGTTCCTCAAAAGTTCCTCCGCAGTATTTT
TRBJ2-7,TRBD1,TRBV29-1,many,CSVASGGGAYEQYF,TGCAGCGTAGCCTCAGGGGGCGGTGCCTACGAGCAGTACTTC
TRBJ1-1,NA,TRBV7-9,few,CASSLGPVFAFF,TGTGCCAGCAGCCTGGGACCAGTCTTTGCTTTCTTT
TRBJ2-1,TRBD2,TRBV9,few,CASSRLAPHNEQFF,TGTGCCAGCAGCCGACTAGCGCCTCACAATGAGCAGTTCTTC
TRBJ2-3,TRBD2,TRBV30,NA,CAWSVLAGIGDTQYF,TGTGCCTGGAGTGTACTAGCGGGGATAGGAGATACGCAGTATTTT
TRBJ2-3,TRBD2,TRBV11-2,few,CASSLRITGGRFTDTQYF,TGTGCCAGCAGCTTACGGATTACTGGCGGGAGGTTCACAGATACGCAGTATTTT
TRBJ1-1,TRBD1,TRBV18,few,CATRTDRALPHTEAFF,TGTGCCACACGCACGGACAGGGCGCTGCCCCACACTGAAGCTTTCTTT
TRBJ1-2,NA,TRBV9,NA,CASSVGFRVANYGYTF,TGTGCCAGCAGCGTAGGTTTTCGCGTGGCTAACTATGGCTACACCTTC
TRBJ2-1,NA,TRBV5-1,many,CASSLVLAAPLGFF,TGCGCCAGCAGCTTGGTACTAGCCGCACCTCTTGGGTTCTTC
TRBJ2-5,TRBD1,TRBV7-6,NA,CASSLGGDSLRETQYF,TGTGCCAGCAGCTTAGGAGGGGACAGCCTGAGAGAGACCCAGTACTTC
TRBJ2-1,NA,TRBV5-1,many,CASSLEGGTVYNEQFF,TGCGCCAGCAGCTTGGAGGGTGGGACGGTGTACAATGAGCAGTTCTTC
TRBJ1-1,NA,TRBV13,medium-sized,CASSLGTTGNTEAFF,TGTGCCAGCAGCTTAGGCACGACAGGGAACACTGAAGCTTTCTTT
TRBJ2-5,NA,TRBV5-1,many,CASSLVDPGRETQYF,TGCGCCAGCAGCTTGGTAGACCCGGGCAGGGAGACCCAGTACTTC
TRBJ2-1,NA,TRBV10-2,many,CATELPGEADNEQFF,TGCGCCACCGAGTTACCGGGAGAGGCGGACAATGAGCAGTTCTTC
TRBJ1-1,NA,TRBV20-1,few,CSASPRDTEAFF,TGCAGTGCTAGTCCCCGGGACACTGAAGCTTTCTTT
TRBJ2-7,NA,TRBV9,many,CASSVSPDTTYEQYF,TGTGCCAGCAGCGTATCCCCGGACACGACCTACGAGCAGTACTTC
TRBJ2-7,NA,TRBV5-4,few,CASSLFGATGEQYF,TGTGCCAGCAGCTTGTTTGGGGCCACAGGAGAGCAGTACTTC
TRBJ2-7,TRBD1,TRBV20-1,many,CSARTLLPRGTGYTTQYF,TGCAGTGCTAGAACTCTATTACCGCGCGGGACAGGGTATACTACGCAGTACTTC
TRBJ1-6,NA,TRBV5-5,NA,CASSSRGDYNSPLHF,TGTGCCAGCAGCTCCCGGGGAGATTATAATTCACCCCTCCACTTT
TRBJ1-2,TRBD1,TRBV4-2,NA,CASSQDNRGWDGYTF,TGTGCCAGCAGCCAAGATAACAGGGGATGGGATGGCTACACCTTC
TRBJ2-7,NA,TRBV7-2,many,CASSLVQAREQYF,TGTGCCAGCAGCTTAGTGCAGGCTCGCGAGCAGTACTTC
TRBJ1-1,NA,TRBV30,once,CAWSDRRFTEAFF,TGTGCCTGGAGTGACAGGAGATTCACTGAAGCTTTCTTT
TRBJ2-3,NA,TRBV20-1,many,CSASRHYDTDTQYF,TGCAGTGCTAGTAGGCACTATGACACAGATACGCAGTATTTT
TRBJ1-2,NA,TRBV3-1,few,CASSQGAIREGYTF,TGTGCCAGCAGCCAAGGGGCGATAAGGGAGGGCTACACCTTC
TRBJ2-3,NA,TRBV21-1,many,CASSKYPFERGGPDTQYF,TGTGCCAGCAGCAAATATCCCTTCGAGCGGGGGGGTCCAGATACGCAGTATTTT
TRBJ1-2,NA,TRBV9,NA,CASSPTLEWGTEGYTF,TGTGCCAGCAGCCCAACCCTCGAATGGGGCACCGAGGGCTACACCTTC
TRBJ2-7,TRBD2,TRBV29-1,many,CSVVPGGQTHYEQYF,TGCAGCGTTGTCCCGGGGGGGCAGACTCACTACGAGCAGTACTTC
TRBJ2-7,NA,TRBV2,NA,CASSEATGSISYEQYF,TGTGCCAGCAGTGAAGCTACAGGATCCATTTCCTACGAGCAGTACTTC
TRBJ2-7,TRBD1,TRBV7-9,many,CASTRDRPYEQYF,TGTGCCAGCACCCGGGACAGACCTTACGAGCAGTACTTC
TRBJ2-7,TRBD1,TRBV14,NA,CASSLRTGTGSHEQYF,TGTGCCAGCAGCCTTCGAACCGGGACAGGGTCCCACGAGCAGTACTTC
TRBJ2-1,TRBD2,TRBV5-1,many,CASSLTSGRSSYNEQFF,TGCGCCAGCAGCTTAACTAGCGGGAGGAGCTCCTACAATGAGCAGTTCTTC
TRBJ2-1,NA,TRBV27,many,CASSLSGLGSYNEQFF,TGTGCCAGCAGTTTATCGGGGCTAGGGTCCTACAATGAGCAGTTCTTC
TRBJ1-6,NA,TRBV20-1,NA,CSARPTEFNSPLHF,TGCAGTGCTAGACCCACAGAATTTAATTCACCCCTCCACTTT
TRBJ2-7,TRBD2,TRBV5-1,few,CASSLQREVLGEQYF,TGCGCCAGCAGCCTCCAACGGGAGGTCTTGGGGGAGCAGTACTTC
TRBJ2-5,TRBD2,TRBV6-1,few,CASSSTGTRGETQYF,TGTGCCAGCAGCTCCACCGGGACTAGGGGTGAGACCCAGTACTTC
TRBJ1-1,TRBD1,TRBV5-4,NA,CASSPGTGVEGKAFF,TGTGCCAGCAGCCCCGGGACAGGCGTGGAGGGGAAAGCTTTCTTT
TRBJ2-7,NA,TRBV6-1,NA,CASMGAGSYEQYF,TGTGCCAGCATGGGGGCAGGCTCCTACGAGCAGTACTTC
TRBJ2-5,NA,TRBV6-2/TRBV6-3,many,CASSYARETQYF,TGTGCCAGCAGTTACGCCCGGGAGACCCAGTACTTC
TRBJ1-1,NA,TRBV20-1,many,CSARTENPPSDTEAFF,TGCAGTGCTAGAACCGAGAACCCTCCCTCGGACACTGAAGCTTTCTTT
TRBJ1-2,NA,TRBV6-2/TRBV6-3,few,CASSHTAGGTGYTF,TGTGCCAGCAGTCATACCGCCGGGGGAACTGGCTACACCTTC
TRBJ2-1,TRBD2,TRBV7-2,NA,CASSRTRAPYNEQFF,TGTGCCAGCAGCCGGACTAGAGCCCCCTACAATGAGCAGTTCTTC
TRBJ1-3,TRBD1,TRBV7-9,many,CASRPRDSGNTIYF,TGTGCCAGCCGACCCCGGGACAGCGGAAACACCATATATTTT
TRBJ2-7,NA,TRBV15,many,CATSNDPRTVREQYF,TGTGCCACCAGCAACGATCCTAGGACAGTTCGCGAGCAGTACTTC
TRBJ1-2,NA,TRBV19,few,CASTGESPVYGYTF,TGTGCCAGTACGGGGGAGAGCCCTGTCTATGGCTACACCTTC
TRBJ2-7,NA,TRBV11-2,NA,CASSQTPGLPASEQYF,TGTGCCAGCAGCCAAACCCCCGGGCTACCCGCCTCCGAGCAGTACTTC
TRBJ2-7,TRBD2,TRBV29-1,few,CSVASGVLGEQYF,TGCAGCGTCGCTAGCGGGGTCTTGGGGGAGCAGTACTTC
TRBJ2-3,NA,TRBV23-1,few,CASSQIPISGLTDTQYF,TGCGCCAGCAGTCAAATCCCCATATCCGGACTCACAGATACGCAGTATTTT
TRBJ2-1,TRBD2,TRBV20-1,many,CSARPVWTSGISGYNEQFF,TGCAGTGCTAGACCTGTTTGGACTAGCGGGATAAGCGGGTACAATGAGCAGTTCTTC
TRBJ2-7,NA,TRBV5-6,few,CASSFFLSTYEQYF,TGTGCCAGCAGCTTTTTCTTGTCGACCTACGAGCAGTACTTC